This T cell receptor (beta chain) stems from a study of CDR3 diversity in severe acne. Using its own MiXCR run on the PCR reads, TCRdb lists one record per CDR3 protein. This table has approximately 97,000 distinct CDR3 sequences, 51% appearing once. This clonotype is termed medium-sized (0.01 to 0.1%). Material: blood. The TCR comes from a male donor with acne.

CDR3: CSARGIVGREADEQFF. The CDR3 DNA follows: TGCAGTGCTAGAGGGATAGTAGGGCGGGAGGCGGATGAGCAGTTCTTC. The genes are TRBV20-1 and TRBJ2-1, with 8 positions matching TRBD2. V lost 1 base to trimming and J lost 8 bases; unmatched junction nucleotides: 13. The length of the CDR3 is 16 residues. The germline V gene encodes CDR1 DFQATT and CDR2 SNEGSKA (reference sequence).